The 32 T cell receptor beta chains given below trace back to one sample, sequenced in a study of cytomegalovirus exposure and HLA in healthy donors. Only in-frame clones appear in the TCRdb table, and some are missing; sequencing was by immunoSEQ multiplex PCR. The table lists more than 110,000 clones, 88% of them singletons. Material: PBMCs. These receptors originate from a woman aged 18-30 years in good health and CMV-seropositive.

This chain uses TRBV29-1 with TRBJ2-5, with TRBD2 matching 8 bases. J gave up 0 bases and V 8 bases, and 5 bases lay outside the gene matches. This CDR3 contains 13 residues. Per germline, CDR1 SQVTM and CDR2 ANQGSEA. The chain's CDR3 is CSQSGGNQETQYF. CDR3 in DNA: TGCAGCCAGAGCGGGGGAAACCAAGAGACCCAGTACTTC.

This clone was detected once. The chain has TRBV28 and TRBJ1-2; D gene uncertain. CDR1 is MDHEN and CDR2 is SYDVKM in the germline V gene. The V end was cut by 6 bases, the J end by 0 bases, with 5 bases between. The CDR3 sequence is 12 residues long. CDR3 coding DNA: TGTGCCAGCAGCCTCTCTAACTATGGCTACACCTTC. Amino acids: CASSLSNYGYTF.

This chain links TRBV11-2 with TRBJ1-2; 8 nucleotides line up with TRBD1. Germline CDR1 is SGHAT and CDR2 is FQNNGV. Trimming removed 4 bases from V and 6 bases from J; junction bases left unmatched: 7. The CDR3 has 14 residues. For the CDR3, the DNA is TGTGCCAGCAGCTCAGGACAGGGTTATGATGGCTACACCTTC. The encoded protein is CASSSGQGYDGYTF.

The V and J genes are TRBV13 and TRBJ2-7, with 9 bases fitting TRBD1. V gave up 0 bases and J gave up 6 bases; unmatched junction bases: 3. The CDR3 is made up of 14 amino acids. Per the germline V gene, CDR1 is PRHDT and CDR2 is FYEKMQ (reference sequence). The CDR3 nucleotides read TGTGCCAGCAGCTTAGGACAGGGGGCAGGCGAGCAGTACTTC. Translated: CASSLGQGAGEQYF.

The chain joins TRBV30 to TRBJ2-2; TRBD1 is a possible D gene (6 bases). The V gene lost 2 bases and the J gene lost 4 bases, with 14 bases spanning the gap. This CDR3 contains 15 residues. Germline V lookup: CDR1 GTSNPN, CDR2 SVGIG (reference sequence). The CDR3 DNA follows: TGTGCCTGGAGTAAACTAGAAGGGGGCACCGGGGAGCTGTTTTTT. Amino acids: CAWSKLEGGTGELFF.

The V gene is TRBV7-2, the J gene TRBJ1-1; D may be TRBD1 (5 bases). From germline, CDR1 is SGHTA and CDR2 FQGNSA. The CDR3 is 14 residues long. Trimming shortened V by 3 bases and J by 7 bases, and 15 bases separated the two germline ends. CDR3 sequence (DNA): TGTGCCAGCAGCTTGGTCTCCGTAACAGGTGAAGCTTTCTTT. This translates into CASSLVSVTGEAFF. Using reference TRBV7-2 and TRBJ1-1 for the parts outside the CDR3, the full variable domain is GAGVSQSPSNKVTEKGKDVELRCDPISGHTALYWYRQSLGQGLEFLIYFQGNSAPDKSGLPSDRFSAERTGGSVSTLTIQRTQQEDSAVYLCASSLVSVTGEAFFGQGTRLTVV.

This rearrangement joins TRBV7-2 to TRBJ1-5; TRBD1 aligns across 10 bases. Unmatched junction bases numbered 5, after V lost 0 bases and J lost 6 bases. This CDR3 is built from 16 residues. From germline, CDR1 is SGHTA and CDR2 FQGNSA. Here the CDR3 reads CASSLAGTGVSQPQHF. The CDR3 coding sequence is TGTGCCAGCAGCTTAGCAGGGACAGGGGTTTCTCAGCCCCAGCATTTT.

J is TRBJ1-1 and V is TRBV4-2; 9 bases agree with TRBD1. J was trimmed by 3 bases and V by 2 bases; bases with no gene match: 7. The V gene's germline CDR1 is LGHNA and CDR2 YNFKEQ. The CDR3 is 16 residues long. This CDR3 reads CASSQPRTGGYTEAFF. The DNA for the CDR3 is TGTGCCAGCAGCCAACCGAGAACAGGGGGCTACACTGAAGCTTTCTTT.

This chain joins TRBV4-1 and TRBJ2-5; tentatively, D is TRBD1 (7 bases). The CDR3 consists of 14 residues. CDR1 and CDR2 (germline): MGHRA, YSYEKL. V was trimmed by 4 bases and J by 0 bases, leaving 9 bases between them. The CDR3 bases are TGCGCCAGCAGCCTCAGGGGGGACCAAGAGACCCAGTACTTC. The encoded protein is CASSLRGDQETQYF.

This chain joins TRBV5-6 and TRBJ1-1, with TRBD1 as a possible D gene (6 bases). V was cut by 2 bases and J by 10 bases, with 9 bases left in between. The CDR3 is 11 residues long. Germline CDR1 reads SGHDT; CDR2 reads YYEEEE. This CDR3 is CASSLGGRAFF. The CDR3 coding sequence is TGTGCCAGCAGCTTAGGGGGAAGAGCTTTCTTT.

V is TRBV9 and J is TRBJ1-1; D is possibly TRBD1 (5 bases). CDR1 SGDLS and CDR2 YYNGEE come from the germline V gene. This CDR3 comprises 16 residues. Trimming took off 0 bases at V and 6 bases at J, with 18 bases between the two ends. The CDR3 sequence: CASSVAGILGVAEAFF. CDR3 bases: TGTGCCAGCAGCGTAGCTGGGATCTTAGGGGTCGCTGAAGCTTTCTTT.

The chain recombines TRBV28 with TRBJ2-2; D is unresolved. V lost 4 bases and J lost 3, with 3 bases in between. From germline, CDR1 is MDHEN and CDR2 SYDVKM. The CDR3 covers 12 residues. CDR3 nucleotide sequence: TGTGCCAGCAGTTCTTACACCGGGGAGCTGTTTTTT. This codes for CASSSYTGELFF.

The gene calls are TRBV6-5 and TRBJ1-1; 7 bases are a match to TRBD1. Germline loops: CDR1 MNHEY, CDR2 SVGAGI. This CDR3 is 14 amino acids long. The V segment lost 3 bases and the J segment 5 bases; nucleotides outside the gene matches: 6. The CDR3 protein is CASSYSEGATEAFF. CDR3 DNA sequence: TGTGCCAGCAGTTATAGTGAGGGGGCGACTGAAGCTTTCTTT.

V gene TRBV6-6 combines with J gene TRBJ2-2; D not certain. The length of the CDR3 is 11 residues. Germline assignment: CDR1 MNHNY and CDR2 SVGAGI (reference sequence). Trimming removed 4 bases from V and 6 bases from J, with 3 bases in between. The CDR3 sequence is CASSSAGELFF. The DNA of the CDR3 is TGTGCCAGCAGTTCGGCCGGGGAGCTGTTTTTT.

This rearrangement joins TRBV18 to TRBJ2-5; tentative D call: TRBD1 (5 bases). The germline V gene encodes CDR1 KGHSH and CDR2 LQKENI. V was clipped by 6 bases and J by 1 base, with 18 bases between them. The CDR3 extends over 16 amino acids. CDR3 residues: CASSPKLTAAQETQYF. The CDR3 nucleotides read TGTGCCAGCTCTCCCAAACTGACAGCCGCCCAAGAGACCCAGTACTTC.

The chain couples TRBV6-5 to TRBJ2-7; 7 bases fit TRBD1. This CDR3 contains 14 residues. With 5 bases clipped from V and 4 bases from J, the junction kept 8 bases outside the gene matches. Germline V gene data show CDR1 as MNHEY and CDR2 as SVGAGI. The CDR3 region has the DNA TGTGCCAGCAGTCCAACCGGGACAGAATACGAGCAGTACTTC. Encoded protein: CASSPTGTEYEQYF.

The chain's CDR3 is CASSPREGAILEQYF. CDR3 in DNA: TGTGCCAGTAGTCCCCGGGAGGGGGCGATTCTCGAGCAGTACTTC. The chain joins TRBV19 to TRBJ2-7, with D possibly being TRBD2 (8 bases). This CDR3 has 15 amino acids. Germline-derived CDR1 and CDR2 are LNHDA and SQIVND (reference sequence). Between the trimmed V and J ends, which lost 5 bases and 6 bases, there was a span of 20 bases.

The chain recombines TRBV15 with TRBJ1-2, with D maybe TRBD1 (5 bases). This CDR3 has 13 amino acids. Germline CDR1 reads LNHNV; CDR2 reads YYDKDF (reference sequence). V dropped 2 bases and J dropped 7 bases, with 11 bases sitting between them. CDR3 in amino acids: CATSRQGSAGYTF. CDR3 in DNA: TGTGCCACCAGCAGACAGGGCTCTGCTGGCTACACCTTC.

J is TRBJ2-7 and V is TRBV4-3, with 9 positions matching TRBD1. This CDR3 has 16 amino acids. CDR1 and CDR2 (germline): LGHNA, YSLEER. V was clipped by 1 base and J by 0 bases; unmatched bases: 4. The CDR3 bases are TGCGCCAGCAGCCAAGGGGACAGGGTGAGCTCCTACGAGCAGTACTTC. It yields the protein CASSQGDRVSSYEQYF.

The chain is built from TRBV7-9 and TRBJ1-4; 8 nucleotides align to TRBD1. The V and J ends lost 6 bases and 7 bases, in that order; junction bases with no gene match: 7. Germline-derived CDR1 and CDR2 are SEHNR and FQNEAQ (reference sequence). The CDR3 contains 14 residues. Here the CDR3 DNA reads TGTGCCAGCAGGGACAGGGAACGGGGTGAAAAACTGTTTTTT. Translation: CASRDRERGEKLFF.

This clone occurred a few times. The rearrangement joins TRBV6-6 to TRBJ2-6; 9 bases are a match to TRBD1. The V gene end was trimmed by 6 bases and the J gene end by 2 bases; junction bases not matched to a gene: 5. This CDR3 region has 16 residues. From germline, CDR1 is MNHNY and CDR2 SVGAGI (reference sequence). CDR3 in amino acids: CASSRRQGAGANVLTF. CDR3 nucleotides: TGTGCCAGCAGCCGTAGACAGGGGGCTGGGGCCAACGTCCTGACTTTC.

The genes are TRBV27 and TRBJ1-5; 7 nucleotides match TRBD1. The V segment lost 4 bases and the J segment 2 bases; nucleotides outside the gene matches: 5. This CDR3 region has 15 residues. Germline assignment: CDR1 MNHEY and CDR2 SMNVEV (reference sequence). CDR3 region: CASSSRGQRNQPQHF. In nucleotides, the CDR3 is TGTGCCAGCAGTTCAAGGGGGCAGCGCAATCAGCCCCAGCATTTT.

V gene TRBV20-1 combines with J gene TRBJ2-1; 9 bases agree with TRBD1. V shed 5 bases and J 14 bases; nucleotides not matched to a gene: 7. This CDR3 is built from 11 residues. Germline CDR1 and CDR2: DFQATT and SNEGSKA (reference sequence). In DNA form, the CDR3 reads TGCAGTGCTTCCCTCGGACAGGGGAAGTTCTTC. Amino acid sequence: CSASLGQGKFF.

This chain's CDR3 is CASSPTRRGRTEAFF. The CDR3 nucleotides read TGTGCCAGCAGCCCCACAAGACGTGGGAGGACTGAAGCTTTCTTT. The rearrangement uses TRBV11-2 and TRBJ1-1, with unresolved D. The CDR3 sequence is 15 residues long. Germline CDR1 and CDR2: SGHAT and FQNNGV. Between the trimmed V and J ends, which lost 5 bases and 5 bases, there was a span of 18 bases. The variable domain in full, with the rest retrieved from reference TRBV11-2 and TRBJ1-1, is EAGVAQSPRYKIIEKRQSVAFWCNPISGHATLYWYQQILGQGPKLLIQFQNNGVVDDSQLPKDRFSAERLKGVDSTLKIQPAKLEDSAVYLCASSPTRRGRTEAFFGQGTRLTVV.

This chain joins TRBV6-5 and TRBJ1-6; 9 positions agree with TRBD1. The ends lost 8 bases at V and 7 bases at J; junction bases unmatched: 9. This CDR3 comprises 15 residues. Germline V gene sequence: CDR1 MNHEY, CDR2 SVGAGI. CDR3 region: CASQRTGTGNSPLHF. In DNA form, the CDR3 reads TGTGCCAGCCAACGTACCGGGACAGGGAATTCACCCCTCCACTTT.

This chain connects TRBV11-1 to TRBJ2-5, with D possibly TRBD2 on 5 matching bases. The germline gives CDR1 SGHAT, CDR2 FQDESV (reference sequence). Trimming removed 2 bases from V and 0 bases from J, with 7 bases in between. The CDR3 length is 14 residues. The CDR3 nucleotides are TGTGCCAGCAGCTTATGGCGGGACCAAGAGACCCAGTACTTC. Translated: CASSLWRDQETQYF. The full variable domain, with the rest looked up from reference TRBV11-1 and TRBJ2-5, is EAEVAQSPRYKITEKSQAVAFWCDPISGHATLYWYRQILGQGPELLVQFQDESVVDDSQLPKDRFSAERLKGVDSTLKIQPAELGDSAMYLCASSLWRDQETQYFGPGTRLLVL.

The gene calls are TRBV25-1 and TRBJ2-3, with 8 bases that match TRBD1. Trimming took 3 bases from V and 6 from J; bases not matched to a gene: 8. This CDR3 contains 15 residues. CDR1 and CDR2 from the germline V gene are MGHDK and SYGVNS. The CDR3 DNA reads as TGTGCCAGCAGTGAGGCAGGGGGCGCGGGGGATACGCAGTATTTT. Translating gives CASSEAGGAGDTQYF.

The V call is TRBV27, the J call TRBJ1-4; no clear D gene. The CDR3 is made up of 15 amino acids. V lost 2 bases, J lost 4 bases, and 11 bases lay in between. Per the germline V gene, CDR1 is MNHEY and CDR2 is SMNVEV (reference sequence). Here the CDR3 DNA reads TGTGCCAGCAGTTTAACCCGGCAGCGTAATGAAAAACTGTTTTTT. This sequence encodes CASSLTRQRNEKLFF. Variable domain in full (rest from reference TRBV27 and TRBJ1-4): EAQVTQNPRYLITVTGKKLTVTCSQNMNHEYMSWYRQDPGLGLRQIYYSMNVEVTDKGDVPEGYKVSRKEKRNFPLILESPSPNQTSLYFCASSLTRQRNEKLFFGSGTQLSVL.

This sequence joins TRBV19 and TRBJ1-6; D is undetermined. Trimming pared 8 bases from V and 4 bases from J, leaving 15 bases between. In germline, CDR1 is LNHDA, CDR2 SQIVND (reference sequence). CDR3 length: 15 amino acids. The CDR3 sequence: CASSDGERYNSPLHF. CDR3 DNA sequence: TGTGCCAGTTCAGACGGGGAAAGGTATAATTCACCCCTCCACTTT. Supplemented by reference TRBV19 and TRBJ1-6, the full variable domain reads DGGITQSPKYLFRKEGQNVTLSCEQNLNHDAMYWYRQDPGQGLRLIYYSQIVNDFQKGDIAEGYSVSREKKESFPLTVTSAQKNPTAFYLCASSDGERYNSPLHFGNGTRLTVT.

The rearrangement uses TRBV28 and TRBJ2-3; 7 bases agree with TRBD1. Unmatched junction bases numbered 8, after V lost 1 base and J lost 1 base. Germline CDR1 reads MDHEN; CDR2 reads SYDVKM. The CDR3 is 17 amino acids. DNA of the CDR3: TGTGCCAGCAGTTTATCTCTTAGACAGGGCGGCACAGATACGCAGTATTTT. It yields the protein CASSLSLRQGGTDTQYF.

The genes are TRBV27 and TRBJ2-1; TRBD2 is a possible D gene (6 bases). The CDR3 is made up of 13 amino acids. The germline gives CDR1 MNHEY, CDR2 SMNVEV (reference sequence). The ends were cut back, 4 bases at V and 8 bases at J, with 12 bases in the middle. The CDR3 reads CASSYTSNYEQFF. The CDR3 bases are TGTGCCAGCAGTTACACTAGCAACTATGAGCAGTTCTTC.

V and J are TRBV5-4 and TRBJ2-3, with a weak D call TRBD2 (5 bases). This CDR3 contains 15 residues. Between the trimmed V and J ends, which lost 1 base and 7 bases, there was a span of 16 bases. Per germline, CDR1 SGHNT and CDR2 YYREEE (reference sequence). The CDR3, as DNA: TGTGCCAGCAGCTTGAGGCAGGCGGGCAAAAATACGCAGTATTTT. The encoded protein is CASSLRQAGKNTQYF. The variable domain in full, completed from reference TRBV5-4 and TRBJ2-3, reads ETGVTQSPTHLIKTRGQQVTLRCSSQSGHNTVSWYQQALGQGPQFIFQYYREEENGRGNFPPRFSGLQFPNYSSELNVNALELDDSALYLCASSLRQAGKNTQYFGPGTRLTVL.